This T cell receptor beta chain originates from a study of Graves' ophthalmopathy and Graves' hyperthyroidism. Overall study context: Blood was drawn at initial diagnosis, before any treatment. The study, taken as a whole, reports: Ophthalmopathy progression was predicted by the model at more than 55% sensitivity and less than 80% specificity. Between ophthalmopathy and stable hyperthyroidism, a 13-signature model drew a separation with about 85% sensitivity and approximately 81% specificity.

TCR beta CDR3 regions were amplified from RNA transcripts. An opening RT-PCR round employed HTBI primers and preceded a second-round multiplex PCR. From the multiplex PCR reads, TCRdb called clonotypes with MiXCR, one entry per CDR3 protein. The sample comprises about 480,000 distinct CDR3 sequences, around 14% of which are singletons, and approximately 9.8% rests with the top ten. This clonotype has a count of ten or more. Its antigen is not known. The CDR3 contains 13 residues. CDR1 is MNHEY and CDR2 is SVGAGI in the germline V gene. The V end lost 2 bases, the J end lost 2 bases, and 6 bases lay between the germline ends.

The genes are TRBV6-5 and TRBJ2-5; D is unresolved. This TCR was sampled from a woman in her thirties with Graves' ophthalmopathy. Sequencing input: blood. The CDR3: CASSYIAQETQYF. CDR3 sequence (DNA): TGTGCCAGCAGTTACATAGCTCAAGAGACCCAGTACTTC.